This TCR beta chain was found in a study of T cell repertoires in cytomegalovirus infection (dated by TCRdb to the late 2010s). Regarding the study in general: The peptide stimulations were aimed at well-studied HLA-B-restricted epitopes as well as recently identified HLA-C-restricted CMV epitopes, whose presentation resists viral immunomodulation. Because public TCR beta signatures pointed to carriage of CMV infection together with the matching HLA type, the HLA type of each donor mattered for the analysis.

Many counts were recorded for this clonotype. The antigen this receptor binds is unknown. Per-base qualities were not stored, and no clone one base away is much larger. The full study reports these points: The ex vivo response was dominated by HLA-C-restricted CMV-specific TCR beta clonotypes, which also provided the single most frequent clonotype in two of eight donors. In both this cohort and an independent roughly 350-donor cohort, the cumulative frequency of public TCR beta family members distinguished carriers of CMV infection plus the relevant HLA type.

Interpreted using the paper, the treatment or condition label stands for: in vitro stimulation with specific CMV peptide epitopes to enrich CMV-specific T cells. From the cysteine through the phenylalanine, the CDR3 covers 18 amino acids. Only the CDR3 DNA stays, 54 bases, in frame from base 1. The germline V gene provides CDR1 SGHTA and CDR2 FQGNSA. A distance of 24 bases separates the germline ends of V and J, which lose 5 bases and 7 bases respectively. Sequencing was carried out with an Illumina HiSeq 1500. TCRdb took the public reads, trimmed them with fastp at Q25, ran MiXCR for clone calling and kept in-frame beta chains. Each entry merges the rows of one CDR3 protein and shows their most common DNA and genes. This sample gives around 770,000 distinct CDR3 sequences in total; approximately 32% of them show up just once. Around 13% of the sample rests with the top ten.

The chain was built from TRBV7-2 and TRBJ1-6, and perhaps TRBD1 as D gene, on 6 matching bases. Source: cultured CD8+ T cells from PBMCs, taken from culture after CMV antigen stimulation. This TCR derives from a human donor in good health (CMV status not recorded). Some clones in this sample may be carry-over from other donors' samples. The DNA sequence reads TGTGCCAGCAGCATACCCTCGACAGGAGTATTCCGGAATTCACCCCTCCACTTT. Its translation reads: CASSIPSTGVFRNSPLHF.